Below, 6 T cell receptor beta chains from the same sample are listed, as sequenced in a study of CD8+CD57+ T cells in acquired aplastic anemia. The template used for profiling TCR beta VDJ and CDR3 was genomic DNA. Each CDR3 protein is one row after TCRdb ran MiXCR on the reads. In the table there are more than 250,000 distinct CDR3 sequences, 55% to 60% of which are singletons. The specimen was sorted CD4+, CD8+, or CD8+CD57+ T cells (not recorded which) from PBMCs. The receptors stem from a human donor with severe aplastic anemia or a healthy control (not recorded which).

The chain is built from TRBV12-3 or TRBV12-4 and TRBJ1-2; TRBD1 is a possible D gene (6 bases). The CDR3 is 16 residues long. Trimming removed 3 bases at V and 4 bases at J, with 18 bases between. In DNA form, the CDR3 reads TGTGCCAGCAGTTTGACCAGGGGACTAGCGGGCTATGGCTACACCTTC. Translating gives CASSLTRGLAGYGYTF.

This clonotype was seen a handful of times. A much larger clone sits a single nucleotide away, making a read error possible. The chain uses TRBV11-3 and TRBJ2-7, with TRBD1 identical over 11 bases. Germline lookup yields CDR1 SGHNT and CDR2 YENEEA. J was trimmed by 5 bases and V by 4 bases; bases with no gene match: 13. The CDR3 runs 17 residues. The CDR3 DNA reads TGTGCCAGCAGCTCCCTAAAAACGGGACAGGGGGGCCACGAGCAGTACTTC. Encoded protein: CASSSLKTGQGGHEQYF.

As regards this clonotype: This likely comes from a read error, as the CDR3 has no conserved phenylalanine or tryptophan at its end. The chain recombines TRBV5-1 with TRBJ2-7; a weak D match, TRBD2 (7 bases). Trimming took off 3 bases at V and 3 bases at J, with 10 bases between the two ends. The CDR3 loop spans 13 amino acids. Looked up from germline, CDR1 is SGHRS and CDR2 is YFSETQ. DNA for the CDR3: TGCGCCAGCAGCTGGGGGGGCGGCTACGAGCAGTACTCC. Its protein is CASSWGGGYEQYS.

The V gene is TRBV7-2, the J gene TRBJ1-5; D is unclear. CDR3 length equals 13 residues. Trimming removed 6 bases at V and 6 bases at J, with 12 bases between. Germline V CDR1 and CDR2: SGHTA, FQGNSA. The CDR3 DNA reads as TGTGCCAGCAGTGGAGGGTCTGTTCAGCCCCAGCATTTT. Its translation: CASSGGSVQPQHF.

As concerns this clonotype: A read error may account for a junction end that differs from germline. The chain joins TRBV6-5 to TRBJ2-4, with 7 bases that match TRBD1. This CDR3 spans 15 amino acids. Germline CDR1 MNHEY, CDR2 SVGAGI. The CDR3 sequence: CASSYTGDLKNTQYF. The DNA of the CDR3 is TGTGCCAGCAGTTACACAGGGGACCTCAAAAACACTCAGTACTTC.

V gene TRBV24-1 combines with J gene TRBJ2-1; D is possibly TRBD2 (7 bases). CDR1 KGHDR and CDR2 SFDVKD come from the germline V gene. V shed 1 base and J shed 4 bases, with 13 bases lying between them. The CDR3 covers 16 residues. The CDR3 sequence is CATSDFSSGQYNEQFF. CDR3 DNA: TGTGCCACCAGTGATTTCTCTAGCGGACAGTACAATGAGCAGTTCTTC.